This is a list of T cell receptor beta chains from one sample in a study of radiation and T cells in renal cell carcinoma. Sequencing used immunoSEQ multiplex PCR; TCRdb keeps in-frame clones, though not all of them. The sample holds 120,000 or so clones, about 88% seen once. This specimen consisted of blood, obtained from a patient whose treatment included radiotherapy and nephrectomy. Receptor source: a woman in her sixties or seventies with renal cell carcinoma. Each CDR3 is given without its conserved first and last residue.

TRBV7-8	ASSLVRTSPKGGSYEQY
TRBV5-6	ASSYDRGIRGYT
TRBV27	ASRLWSSYNEQF
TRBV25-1	ASSLSGTGTAF
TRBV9	ASSVEGTVWGNTIY
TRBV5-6	ASRRRGPNTGELF
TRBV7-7	ASSRGLPPDTQY
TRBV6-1	ASSVDRGTYGYT
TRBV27	ASSTTGGRVGYT
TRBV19	ASSSQSGLGETQY
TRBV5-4	ASSLASGGGSSYEQY
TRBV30	AWSRSGRPGGEQF
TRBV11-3	ASTATGYSGNTIY
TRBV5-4	ASSFPNTEAF
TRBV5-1	ASSAGRAGADSGANVLT
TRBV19	ASSIDLSGLAVTDTQY
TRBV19	ASSIRGSDGYT